Listed below are T cell receptor beta chains from one sample, sequenced in a study of OX40 agonist ivuxolimab in advanced cancers. Generated by immunoSEQ multiplex PCR, the TCRdb table keeps only in-frame clones and is missing some. Seen here are about 7,800 clones, just under 75% observed once, and the top ten hold 58%. Sequencing was performed on CD4+ or CD8+ T cells sorted from blood, taken in a trial of the OX40 agonist ivuxolimab. The receptor set was obtained from an adult with an advanced solid tumor such as melanoma, head and neck, liver or kidney cancer. Each CDR3 is given with its conserved first and last residue. The D gene is left open where the match is weak. Clone size is shown for a subset of rows, as once, few, many or a class of expanded clone.

V,size,D,length,J,CDR3,DNA
TRBV10-2,NA,NA,17,TRBJ1-4,CASSDYRSSATNEKLFF,TGCGCCAGCAGTGATTACAGGTCCTCTGCAACTAATGAAAAACTGTTTTTT
TRBV7-2,NA,NA,14,TRBJ1-1,CASSRGGPNTEAFF,TGTGCCAGCAGCCGAGGCGGCCCGAACACTGAAGCTTTCTTT
TRBV7-2,NA,NA,15,TRBJ2-7,CASRVGGLGAYEQYF,TGTGCCAGCAGAGTTGGGGGTTTGGGGGCCTACGAGCAGTACTTC
TRBV9,NA,NA,12,TRBJ1-1,CASSPEGGAAFF,TGTGCCAGCAGCCCGGAGGGGGGGGCAGCTTTCTTT
TRBV28,many,NA,14,TRBJ2-4,CASRTRIAKNIQYF,TGTGCCAGCCGTACTCGGATAGCCAAAAACATTCAGTACTTC
TRBV27,NA,NA,12,TRBJ1-2,CASGGPFYGYTF,TGTGCCAGCGGTGGCCCGTTCTATGGCTACACCTTC
TRBV2,few,TRBD1,16,TRBJ1-1,CARGGQGEIMNTEAFF,TGTGCCAGGGGAGGACAGGGAGAAATAATGAACACTGAAGCTTTCTTT
TRBV4-3,once,TRBD1,16,TRBJ1-1,CASSQDARGLNTEAFF,TGCGCCAGCAGCCAAGATGCCAGGGGGCTGAACACTGAAGCTTTCTTT
TRBV7-2,few,NA,17,TRBJ2-3,CASSDWTVARVPDTQYF,TGTGCCAGCAGCGACTGGACAGTTGCGCGAGTGCCAGATACGCAGTATTTT
TRBV5-4,once,NA,14,TRBJ1-2,CASSPEGVNYGYTF,TGTGCCAGCAGCCCCGAGGGGGTCAACTATGGCTACACCTTC
TRBV9,NA,TRBD1,15,TRBJ1-6,CASSETGDGNSPLHF,TGTGCCAGCAGCGAGACAGGGGATGGTAATTCACCCCTCCACTTT
TRBV5-1,NA,NA,16,TRBJ2-1,CASSLGGGTAYNEQFF,TGCGCCAGCAGCTTGGGTGGGGGGACCGCCTACAATGAGCAGTTCTTC
TRBV7-6,NA,NA,14,TRBJ2-2,CASSFSSGSGELFF,TGTGCCAGCAGCTTTTCGTCGGGGTCCGGGGAGCTGTTTTTT
TRBV4-3,NA,TRBD1,17,TRBJ2-2,CASSPGLGTGVTGELFF,TGCGCCAGCAGCCCTGGCCTCGGGACAGGGGTCACCGGGGAGCTGTTTTTT
TRBV6-6,NA,TRBD2,13,TRBJ2-1,CASSRSGRATQFF,TGTGCCAGCAGCCGAAGCGGGAGGGCCACGCAGTTCTTC
TRBV9,few,NA,15,TRBJ2-3,CASSVQGRTADTQYF,TGTGCCAGCAGCGTACAGGGGAGGACGGCAGATACGCAGTATTTT
TRBV5-6,NA,TRBD2,16,TRBJ2-3,CASSLPTSGRRYTQYF,TGTGCCAGCAGCCTGCCGACTAGCGGGAGACGCTATACGCAGTATTTT
TRBV7-2,NA,NA,13,TRBJ2-7,CASSGTNTYEQYF,TGTGCCAGCTCCGGGACAAATACCTACGAGCAGTACTTC